The TCR beta chain described here comes from a study of Ad26.COV2.S vaccination and SARS-CoV-2 variants. Notes on the study in general: Among vaccine recipients, spike-specific TCR breadth exceeded that of placebo recipients. Analytic work on TCR breadth and depth might have understated the full extent of total T cell responses.

This clone was seen only a few times. Its antigen remains unknown. Profiled with immunoSEQ multiplex PCR; TCRdb holds only in-frame clones, not every one. The table shows around 170,000 clones, with around nine tenths occurring only once. V lost 0 bases and J lost 8, with 13 bases in between. From germline, CDR1 is MGHRA and CDR2 YSYEKL. The CDR3 extends over 15 amino acids. The sequencing here drew on peripheral blood, taken after recovery from COVID-19. This clonotype originated in a human donor who had recovered from COVID-19. The chain links TRBV4-1 to TRBJ1-4; D perhaps matches TRBD1 (5 bases). The CDR3 DNA sequence: TGCGCCAGCAGCCAAGAACGGGACTACGGAGAAAAACTGTTTTTT. Protein: CASSQERDYGEKLFF.